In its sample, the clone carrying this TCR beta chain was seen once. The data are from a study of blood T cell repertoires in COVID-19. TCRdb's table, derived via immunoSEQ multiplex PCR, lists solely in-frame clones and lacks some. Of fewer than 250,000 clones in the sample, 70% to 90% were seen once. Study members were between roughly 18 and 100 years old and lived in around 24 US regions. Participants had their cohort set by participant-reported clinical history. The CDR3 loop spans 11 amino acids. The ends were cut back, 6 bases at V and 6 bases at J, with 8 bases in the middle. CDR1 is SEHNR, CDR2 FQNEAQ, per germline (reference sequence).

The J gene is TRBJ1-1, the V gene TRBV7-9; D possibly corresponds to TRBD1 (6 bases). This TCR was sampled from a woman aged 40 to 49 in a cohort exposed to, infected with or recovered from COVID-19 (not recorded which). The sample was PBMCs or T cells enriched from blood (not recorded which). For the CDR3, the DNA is TGTGCCAGCAGACAGGGCCCTGAAGCTTTCTTT. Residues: CASRQGPEAFF.